This T cell receptor beta chain comes out of a study of spatial heterogeneity in lung cancer. The CDR3 spans 14 residues. V was shortened by 3 bases and J by 0 bases, with 10 bases between the two germline ends. The germline V gene has CDR1 DFQATT and CDR2 SNEGSKA (reference sequence). The time point here: blood at routine non-recurrence follow-up after resection. One entry per CDR3 protein results from TCRdb running MiXCR on the 5' RACE reads. This sample has fewer than 25,000 distinct CDR3 sequences, with about 9.8% found just once. V is TRBV20-1 and J is TRBJ2-3; weak D call: TRBD2 (5 bases). The sample was PBMCs, taken at follow-up. This TCR came from a male donor with early-stage non-small cell lung cancer. The CDR3: CSASDGVSTDTQYF. The CDR3 DNA reads TGCAGTGCTAGTGACGGGGTTAGCACAGATACGCAGTATTTT.